The present entry profiles one T cell receptor beta chain with its context. Per the study methods: Amplification of reference gene primers provided the estimated nucleated cell counts. Using immunoSEQ multiplex PCR, the repertoire was profiled, and TCRdb retains in-frame clones only, with some absent. From that table come the V and J calls and clone size; the DNA was used to work out D and trimming. The table includes some 230,000 clones, roughly four fifths detected once. This sample is drawn from a study of blood T cell repertoires in COVID-19. The overall study: Sample material is recorded as cDNA or gDNA derived from T cells, B-cell-depleted T cells, or PBMCs.

Sequencing was done on a sample of peripheral blood. The clonotype was recovered from a woman aged 55-75 years with acute or convalescent COVID-19.

The CDR3 loop is CASSLVGRELYEQYF. CDR3 in DNA: TGTGCCAGCAGCTTAGTTGGTCGCGAACTCTACGAGCAGTACTTC. The chain recombines TRBV7-8 with TRBJ2-7; D not resolved. The CDR3 runs 15 residues. Germline V gene lookup returns CDR1 SGHVS and CDR2 FQNEAQ. The germline V and J ends were trimmed by 1 base and 3 bases, with 13 bases remaining between them.